The clone carrying this T cell receptor (beta chain) was counted between two and nine times. PCR was performed using 60 Vbeta and 13 Jbeta primers. The data were produced by immunoSEQ multiplex PCR, yet TCRdb's version contains in-frame clones alone and is incomplete. The sample includes over 95,000 clones, 67% of them seen just once. The CDR3 loop spans 16 amino acids. Trimming removed 2 bases from V and 2 bases from J, with 16 bases in between. Germline V lookup: CDR1 WNHNN, CDR2 SYGVQD (reference sequence). This sample was included in a study of cytomegalovirus exposure and HLA in healthy donors. This sequence originates from a young man in good health and CMV-seropositive. The chain carries TRBV10-1 and TRBJ2-7; no clear D gene. Sequenced input: PBMCs. In nucleotides, the CDR3 is TGCGCCAGCAGTGAGGGCGCAGGCGTCCTTACCTACGAGCAGTACGTC. Translated, it gives CASSEGAGVLTYEQYV.